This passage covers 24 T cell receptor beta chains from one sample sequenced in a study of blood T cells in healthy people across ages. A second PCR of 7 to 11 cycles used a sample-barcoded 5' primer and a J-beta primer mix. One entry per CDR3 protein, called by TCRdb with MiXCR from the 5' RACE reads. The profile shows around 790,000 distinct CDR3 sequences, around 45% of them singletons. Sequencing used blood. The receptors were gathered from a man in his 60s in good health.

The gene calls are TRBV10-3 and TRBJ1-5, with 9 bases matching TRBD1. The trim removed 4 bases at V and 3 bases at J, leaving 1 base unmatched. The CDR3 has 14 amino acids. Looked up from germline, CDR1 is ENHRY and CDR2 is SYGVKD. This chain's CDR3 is CAISGTGVNQPQHF. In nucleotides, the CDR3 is TGTGCCATCAGTGGGACAGGGGTCAATCAGCCCCAGCATTTT.

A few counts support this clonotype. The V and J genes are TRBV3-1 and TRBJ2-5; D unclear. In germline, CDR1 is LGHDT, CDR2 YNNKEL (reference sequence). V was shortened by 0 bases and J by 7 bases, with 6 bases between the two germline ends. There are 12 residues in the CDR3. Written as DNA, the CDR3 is TGTGCCAGCAGCCAAGACCCGTGGACCCAGTACTTC. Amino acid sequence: CASSQDPWTQYF.

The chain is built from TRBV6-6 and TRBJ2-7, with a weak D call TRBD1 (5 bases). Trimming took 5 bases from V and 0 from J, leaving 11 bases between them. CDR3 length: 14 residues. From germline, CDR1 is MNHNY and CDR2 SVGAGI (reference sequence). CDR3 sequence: CASSRSRVSYEQYF. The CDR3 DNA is TGTGCCAGCAGTCGATCCAGGGTCTCCTACGAGCAGTACTTC.

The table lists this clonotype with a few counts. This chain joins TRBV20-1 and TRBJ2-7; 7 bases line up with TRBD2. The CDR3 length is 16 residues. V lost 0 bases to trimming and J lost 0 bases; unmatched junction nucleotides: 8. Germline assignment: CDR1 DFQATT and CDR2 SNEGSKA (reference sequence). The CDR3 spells CSARDPMSGVSYEQYF. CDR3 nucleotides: TGCAGTGCTAGAGACCCAATGAGCGGGGTCTCCTACGAGCAGTACTTC.

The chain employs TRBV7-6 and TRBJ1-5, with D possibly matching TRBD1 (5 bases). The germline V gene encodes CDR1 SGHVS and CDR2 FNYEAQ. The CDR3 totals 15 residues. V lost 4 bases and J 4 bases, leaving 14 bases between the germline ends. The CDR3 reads CASSSETAFNQPQHF. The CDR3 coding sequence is TGTGCCAGCAGCTCCGAGACAGCGTTTAATCAGCCCCAGCATTTT.

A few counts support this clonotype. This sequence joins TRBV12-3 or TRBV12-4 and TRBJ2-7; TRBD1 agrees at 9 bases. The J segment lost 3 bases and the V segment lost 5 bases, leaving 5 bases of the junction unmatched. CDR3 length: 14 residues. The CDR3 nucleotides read TGTGCCAGCAGTAGAGGGACAGGGCTCTACGAGCAGTACTTC. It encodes CASSRGTGLYEQYF.

The CDR3 region has the DNA TGTGCCAGCAGTTATCCCCAAGGGGGGGAGACCCAGTACTTC. Translation gives CASSYPQGGETQYF. The chain couples TRBV6-6 to TRBJ2-5, with D perhaps given as TRBD1 or TRBD2 (6 bases each). The ends were cut back, 3 bases at V and 5 bases at J, with 13 bases in the middle. Germline V CDR1 and CDR2: MNHNY, SVGAGI (reference sequence). CDR3 length equals 14 residues.

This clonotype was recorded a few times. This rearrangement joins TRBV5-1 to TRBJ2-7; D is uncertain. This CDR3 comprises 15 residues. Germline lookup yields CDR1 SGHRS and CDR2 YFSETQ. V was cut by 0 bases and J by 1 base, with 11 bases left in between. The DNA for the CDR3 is TGCGCCAGCAGCTTGGCCGGCGTAGCTTCCTACGAGCAGTACTTC. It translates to CASSLAGVASYEQYF. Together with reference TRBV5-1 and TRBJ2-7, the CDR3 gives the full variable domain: KAGVTQTPRYLIKTRGQQVTLSCSPISGHRSVSWYQQTPGQGLQFLFEYFSETQRNKGNFPGRFSGRQFSNSRSEMNVSTLELGDSALYLCASSLAGVASYEQYFGPGTRLTVT.

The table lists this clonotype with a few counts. CDR3 coding DNA: TGTGCCAGCAGGTTGACAAGCGGCCCTAGAGGACTAGCGGGAATCTACGAGCAGTACTTC. As protein: CASRLTSGPRGLAGIYEQYF. The chain is built from TRBV5-6 and TRBJ2-7, with 12 bases fitting TRBD2. In germline, CDR1 is SGHDT, CDR2 YYEEEE. This CDR3 is built from 20 residues. Trimming took 5 bases from V and 3 from J; bases not matched to a gene: 21.

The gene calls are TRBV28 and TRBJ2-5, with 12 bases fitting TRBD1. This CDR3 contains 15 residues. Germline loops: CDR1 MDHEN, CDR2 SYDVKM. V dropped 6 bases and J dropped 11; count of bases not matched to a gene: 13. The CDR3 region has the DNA TGTGCCAGCAGGGTCCCGGGACAGGGGGCTCGAGAGCAGTACTTC. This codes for CASRVPGQGAREQYF.

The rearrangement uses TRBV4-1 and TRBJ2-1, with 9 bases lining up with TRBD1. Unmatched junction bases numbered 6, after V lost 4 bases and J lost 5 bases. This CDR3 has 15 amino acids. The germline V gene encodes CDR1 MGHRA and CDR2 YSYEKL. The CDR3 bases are TGCGCCAGCAGCCGATCGGGACAGGGCAACAATGAGCAGTTCTTC. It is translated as CASSRSGQGNNEQFF.

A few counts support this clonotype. The CDR3, as DNA: TGTGCCAGCAGCTCGACGGGACTAGCGGGGGGCCGGGAGACCCAGTACTTC. Encoded protein: CASSSTGLAGGRETQYF. The genes are TRBV7-2 and TRBJ2-5; 15 bases line up with TRBD2. Looked up from germline, CDR1 is SGHTA and CDR2 is FQGNSA. J gave up 5 bases and V 4 bases, and 8 bases lay outside the gene matches. The CDR3 loop spans 17 amino acids.

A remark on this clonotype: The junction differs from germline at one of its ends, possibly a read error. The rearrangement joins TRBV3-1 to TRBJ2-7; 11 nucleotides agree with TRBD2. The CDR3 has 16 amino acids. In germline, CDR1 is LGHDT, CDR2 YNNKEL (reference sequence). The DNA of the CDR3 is TGTGCTAGCAGCCGGACTTACGGGACTAGCGGCTACGAGCAGTACTTC. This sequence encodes CASSRTYGTSGYEQYF.

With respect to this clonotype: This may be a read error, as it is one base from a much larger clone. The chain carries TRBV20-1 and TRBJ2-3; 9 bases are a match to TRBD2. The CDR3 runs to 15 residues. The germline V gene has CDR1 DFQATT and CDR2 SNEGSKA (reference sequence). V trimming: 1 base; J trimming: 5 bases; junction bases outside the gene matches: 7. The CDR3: CSARGGVSGGDTQYF. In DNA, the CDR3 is TGCAGTGCTAGAGGAGGCGTTAGCGGGGGAGATACGCAGTATTTT.

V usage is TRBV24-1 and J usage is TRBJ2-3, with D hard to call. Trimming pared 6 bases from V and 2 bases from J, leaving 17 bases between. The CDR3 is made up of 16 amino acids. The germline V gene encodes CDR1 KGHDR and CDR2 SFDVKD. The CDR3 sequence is CATSNQAMMSTDTQYF. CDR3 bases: TGTGCCACCAGTAATCAGGCCATGATGTCCACAGATACGCAGTATTTT.

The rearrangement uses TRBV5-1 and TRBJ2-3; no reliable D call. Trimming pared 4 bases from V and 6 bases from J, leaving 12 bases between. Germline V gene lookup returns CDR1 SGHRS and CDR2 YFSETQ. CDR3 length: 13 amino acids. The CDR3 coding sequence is TGCGCCAGCAGCCTCAAGATGGGTGATACGCAGTATTTT. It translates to CASSLKMGDTQYF.

The CDR3 spells CASSLGGNSYNEQYF. The DNA for the CDR3 is TGTGCCAGCAGCCTGGGTGGTAACAGCTACAATGAGCAGTACTTC. V is TRBV7-9 and J is TRBJ2-1; D unresolved. The end of the DNA aligns better with TRBJ2-7, so the J call may be wrong. The CDR3 runs 15 residues. CDR1 and CDR2 from the germline V gene are SEHNR and FQNEAQ (reference sequence).

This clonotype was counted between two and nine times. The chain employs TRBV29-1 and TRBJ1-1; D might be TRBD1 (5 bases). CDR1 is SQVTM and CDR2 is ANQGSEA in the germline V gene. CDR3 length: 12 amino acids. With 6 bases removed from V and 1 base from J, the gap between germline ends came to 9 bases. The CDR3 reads CSVGGTNTEAFF. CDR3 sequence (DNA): TGCAGCGTGGGTGGGACGAACACTGAAGCTTTCTTT.

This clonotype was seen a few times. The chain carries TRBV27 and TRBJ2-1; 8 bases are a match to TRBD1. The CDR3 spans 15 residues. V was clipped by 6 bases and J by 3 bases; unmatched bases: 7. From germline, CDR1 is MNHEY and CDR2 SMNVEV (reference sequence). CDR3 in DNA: TGTGCCAGCAGCAACTCCGGGACAGGCTACAATGAGCAGTTCTTC. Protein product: CASSNSGTGYNEQFF.

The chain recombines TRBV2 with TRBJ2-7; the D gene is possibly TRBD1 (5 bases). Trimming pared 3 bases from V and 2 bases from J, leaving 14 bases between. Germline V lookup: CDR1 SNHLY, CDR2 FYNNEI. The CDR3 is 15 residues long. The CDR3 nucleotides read TGTGCCAGCAGTGACGTGACAGTCATAACCTACGAGCAGTACTTC. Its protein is CASSDVTVITYEQYF.

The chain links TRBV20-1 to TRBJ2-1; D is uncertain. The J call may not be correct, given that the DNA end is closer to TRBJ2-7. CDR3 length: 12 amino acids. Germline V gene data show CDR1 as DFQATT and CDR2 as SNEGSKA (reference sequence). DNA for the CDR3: TGCAGTGCGGCGAGCTCCTACAATGAGCAGTACTTC. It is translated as CSAASSYNEQYF.

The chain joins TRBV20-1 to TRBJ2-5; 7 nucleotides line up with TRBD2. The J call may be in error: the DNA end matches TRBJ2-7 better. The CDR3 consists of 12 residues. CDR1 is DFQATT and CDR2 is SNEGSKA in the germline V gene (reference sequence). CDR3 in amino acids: CSARGGKREQYF. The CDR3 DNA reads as TGCAGTGCTAGGGGGGGGAAGCGCGAGCAGTACTTC.

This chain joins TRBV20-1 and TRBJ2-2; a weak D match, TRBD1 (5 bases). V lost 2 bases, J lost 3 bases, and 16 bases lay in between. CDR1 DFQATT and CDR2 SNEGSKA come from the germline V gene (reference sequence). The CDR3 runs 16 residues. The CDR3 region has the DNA TGCAGTGCTAGACCCGCAGGGATGGGTTACACCGGGGAGCTGTTTTTT. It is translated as CSARPAGMGYTGELFF.

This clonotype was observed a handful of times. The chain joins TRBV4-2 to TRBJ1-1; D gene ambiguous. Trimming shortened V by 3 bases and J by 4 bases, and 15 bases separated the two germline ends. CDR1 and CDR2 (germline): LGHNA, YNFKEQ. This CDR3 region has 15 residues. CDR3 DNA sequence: TGTGCCAGCAGCCAGTTGGATAAGGGCTTCACTGAAGCTTTCTTT. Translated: CASSQLDKGFTEAFF.